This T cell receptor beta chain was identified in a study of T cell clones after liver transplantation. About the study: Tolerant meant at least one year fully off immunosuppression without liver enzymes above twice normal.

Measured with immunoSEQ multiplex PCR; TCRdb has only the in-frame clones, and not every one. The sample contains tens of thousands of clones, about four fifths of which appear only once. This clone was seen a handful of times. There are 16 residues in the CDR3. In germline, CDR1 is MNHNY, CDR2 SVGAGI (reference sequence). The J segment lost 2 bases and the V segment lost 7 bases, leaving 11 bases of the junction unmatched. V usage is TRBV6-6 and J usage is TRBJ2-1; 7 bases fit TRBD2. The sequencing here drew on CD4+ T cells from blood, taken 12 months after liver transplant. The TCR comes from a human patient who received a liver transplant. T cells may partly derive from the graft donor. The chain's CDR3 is CASTYGAGEAYNEQFF. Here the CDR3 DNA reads TGTGCCAGCACCTACGGGGCGGGAGAGGCCTACAATGAGCAGTTCTTC.